Given below is one T cell receptor (beta chain) in context. Its antigen is currently unknown. This record belongs to a study of cytomegalovirus exposure and HLA in healthy donors. Repertoires were generated with immunoSEQ multiplex PCR, while TCRdb's copy carries only in-frame clones and drops some. The sample has fewer than 300,000 clones; approximately 88% are singletons. This CDR3 has 14 residues. Trimming pared 6 bases from V and 3 bases from J, leaving 14 bases between. The germline CDR1 and CDR2 sequences are MNHEY and SMNVEV (reference sequence). Overall study results and limits: The dataset shows that most TCR sequences were rare, while some public TCRs occurred in many donors.

The TCR originated in a woman younger than 30 in good health and CMV-seronegative. V usage is TRBV27 and J usage is TRBJ1-1; D is possibly TRBD1 (6 bases). Material for sequencing was PBMCs. As DNA, the CDR3 is TGTGCCAGCAGGGCGGACAGCTGGGACACTGAAGCTTTCTTT. Its translation: CASRADSWDTEAFF.